The 32 T cell receptor beta chains presented below share a single source sample, sequenced in a study of cytomegalovirus exposure and HLA in healthy donors. The study ran its PCR with 60 Vbeta and 13 Jbeta primers. Method: immunoSEQ multiplex PCR; TCRdb's copy keeps in-frame clones and lacks some. The sample lists about 160,000 clones; more than 75% were seen once. The specimen sequenced was PBMCs. The receptors stem from a man aged 18 to 30 in good health and CMV-seropositive.

This clone has just one count. J is TRBJ2-5 and V is TRBV9, with 11 bases lining up with TRBD2. Germline CDR1 SGDLS, CDR2 YYNGEE. The V segment lost 3 bases and the J segment 2 bases; nucleotides outside the gene matches: 0. The CDR3 extends over 14 amino acids. This CDR3 is CASSASGGQETQYF. DNA of the CDR3: TGTGCCAGCAGCGCTAGCGGGGGGCAAGAGACCCAGTACTTC.

The chain uses TRBV2 and TRBJ1-1; D gene uncertain. The V gene lost 3 bases and the J gene lost 8 bases, with 7 bases spanning the gap. The CDR3 extends over 11 amino acids. From germline, CDR1 is SNHLY and CDR2 FYNNEI. The DNA for the CDR3 is TGTGCCAGCAGTGAGTCGGGAGAAGCTTTCTTT. It specifies CASSESGEAFF.

The gene calls are TRBV27 and TRBJ2-7; TRBD2 agrees at 12 bases. Trimming at V came to 0 bases and at J to 4 bases, leaving 7 bases not matched to a gene. Germline-derived CDR1 and CDR2 are MNHEY and SMNVEV (reference sequence). This CDR3 region has 17 residues. This CDR3 reads CASSLSVASGGVYEQYF. The CDR3, as DNA: TGTGCCAGCAGTTTATCGGTGGCTAGCGGGGGGGTATACGAGCAGTACTTC.

This chain connects TRBV4-2 to TRBJ1-5, with D possibly being TRBD1 (5 bases). Trimming took off 3 bases at V and 2 bases at J, with 17 bases between the two ends. The CDR3 contains 17 residues. Germline V gives CDR1 LGHNA, CDR2 YNFKEQ. In DNA form, the CDR3 reads TGTGCCAGCAGCCATGACGGGACTTCCGCAGGCAATCAGCCCCAGCATTTT. The encoded protein is CASSHDGTSAGNQPQHF.

The rearrangement links TRBV28 to TRBJ2-7; D is possibly TRBD2 (5 bases). In germline, CDR1 is MDHEN, CDR2 SYDVKM. The length of the CDR3 is 15 residues. Trimming removed 5 bases from V and 2 bases from J, with 16 bases in between. The DNA of the CDR3 is TGTGCCAGCAGTCCGTTGGCGGGCGGCCCCTACGAGCAGTACTTC. This translates into CASSPLAGGPYEQYF.

V is TRBV27 and J is TRBJ1-1, with TRBD1 identical over 9 bases. Germline V CDR1 and CDR2: MNHEY, SMNVEV (reference sequence). The CDR3 sequence is 15 residues long. V shed 5 bases and J 1 base; nucleotides not matched to a gene: 5. This CDR3 is CASSALQGANTEAFF. DNA for the CDR3: TGTGCCAGCAGTGCTCTACAGGGGGCGAACACTGAAGCTTTCTTT.

V usage is TRBV15 and J usage is TRBJ1-1; weak D call: TRBD1 (5 bases). This CDR3 spans 15 amino acids. From germline, CDR1 is LNHNV and CDR2 YYDKDF (reference sequence). With 0 bases removed from V and 5 bases from J, the gap between germline ends came to 13 bases. CDR3 coding DNA: TGTGCCACCAGCAGAGATCGGAGTGGGGGGACTGAAGCTTTCTTT. This sequence encodes CATSRDRSGGTEAFF.

The table lists this clone with a few counts. The chain carries TRBV4-1 and TRBJ1-1, with TRBD1 matching over 7 bases. The junction had 19 bases not matched to a gene; V was cut back by 3 bases and J by 6 bases. Germline values: CDR1 MGHRA, CDR2 YSYEKL. The CDR3 extends over 18 amino acids. The DNA of the CDR3 is TGCGCCAGCAGCCATCCAACAGGGGTCGCTGAAACCTATGCTGAAGCTTTCTTT. This encodes CASSHPTGVAETYAEAFF.

The chain carries TRBV7-8 and TRBJ2-1, with TRBD1 matching over 9 bases. The CDR3 totals 17 residues. V gave up 4 bases and J gave up 6 bases; unmatched junction bases: 13. Germline V lookup: CDR1 SGHVS, CDR2 FQNEAQ. The CDR3 loop reads CASSSRDRVGVGNEQFF. Written as DNA, the CDR3 is TGTGCCAGCAGCTCCCGGGACAGGGTGGGAGTAGGCAATGAGCAGTTCTTC.

This chain uses TRBV5-5 with TRBJ2-7; a weak D match, TRBD1 (5 bases). The length of the CDR3 is 12 residues. The germline V gene encodes CDR1 SGHKS and CDR2 YYEKEE (reference sequence). Trimming took 2 bases from V and 5 from J, leaving 8 bases between them. This CDR3 is CASSLGVNEQYF. In DNA, the CDR3 is TGTGCCAGCAGCTTAGGGGTGAACGAGCAGTACTTC.

In its sample, this clone was seen a few times. V usage is TRBV4-2 and J usage is TRBJ2-5; no reliable D call. The CDR3 loop spans 16 amino acids. The germline V gene encodes CDR1 LGHNA and CDR2 YNFKEQ. The V gene lost 6 bases and the J gene lost 4 bases, with 21 bases spanning the gap. CDR3 in amino acids: CASSRGPTELGETQYF. The CDR3 DNA reads TGTGCCAGCAGTCGTGGGCCCACAGAGTTGGGAGAGACCCAGTACTTC.

The chain employs TRBV30 and TRBJ2-7, with D maybe TRBD2 (6 bases). From germline, CDR1 is GTSNPN and CDR2 SVGIG (reference sequence). There are 13 residues in the CDR3. Trimming removed 2 bases from V and 5 bases from J, with 13 bases in between. The CDR3 region has the DNA TGTGCCTGGAGTCTTGGGGGGAAGAACGAGCAGTACTTC. It codes for CAWSLGGKNEQYF. Full variable domain (outside the CDR3, taken from reference TRBV30 and TRBJ2-7): SQTIHQWPATLVQPVGSPLSLECTVEGTSNPNLYWYRQAAGRGLQLLFYSVGIGQISSEVPQNLSASRPQDRQFILSSKKLLLSDSGFYLCAWSLGGKNEQYFGPGTRLTVT.

This clone occurred a few times. This chain links TRBV29-1 with TRBJ2-7; D might be TRBD1 (6 bases). The CDR3 consists of 12 residues. The V gene lost 6 bases and the J gene lost 3 bases, with 12 bases spanning the gap. Germline V gene lookup returns CDR1 SQVTM and CDR2 ANQGSEA. The CDR3 DNA is TGCAGCGTCGAATTGGACAGCTACGAGCAGTACTTC. It encodes CSVELDSYEQYF.

The chain couples TRBV5-4 to TRBJ2-7; D might be TRBD2 (5 bases). Trimming pared 4 bases from V and 11 bases from J, leaving 16 bases between. The CDR3 totals 12 residues. In germline, CDR1 is SGHNT, CDR2 YYREEE (reference sequence). The CDR3 spells CASSLDWRREYF. In DNA, the CDR3 is TGTGCCAGCAGCCTGGACTGGCGGAGAGAGTACTTC.

V and J are TRBV7-2 and TRBJ1-5; unclear D gene. Germline V CDR1 and CDR2: SGHTA, FQGNSA. The V end lost 4 bases, the J end lost 7 bases, and 11 bases lay between the germline ends. The CDR3 has 13 residues. Written as DNA, the CDR3 is TGTGCCAGCAGCTCCCAAGAGAACCAGCCCCAGCATTTT. As protein: CASSSQENQPQHF.

Points on this clone: At one end the junction does not follow the germline gene, possibly because of a read error. This chain joins TRBV18 and TRBJ1-1; 7 nucleotides match TRBD1. The germline CDR1 and CDR2 sequences are KGHSH and LQKENI. The CDR3 has 14 residues. CDR3 DNA sequence: TGTGCCAGCTCCCGGGACAGTCGGAACTCTGAAGCTTTCTTT. It translates to CASSRDSRNSEAFF.

This sequence joins TRBV18 and TRBJ1-2; possible D gene TRBD1, 6 bases. This CDR3 region has 14 residues. The germline gives CDR1 KGHSH, CDR2 LQKENI. V lost 0 bases to trimming and J lost 8 bases, with 13 bases between them. For the CDR3, the DNA is TGTGCCAGCTCACCACCCAACAGGGTCCGCGGCTACACCTTC. Its protein is CASSPPNRVRGYTF.

The J gene is TRBJ1-2, the V gene TRBV5-4, with TRBD1 matching 10 bases. The V gene end was trimmed by 6 bases and the J gene end by 3 bases; junction bases not matched to a gene: 5. Per germline, CDR1 SGHNT and CDR2 YYREEE (reference sequence). The CDR3 consists of 14 residues. CDR3 DNA: TGTGCCAGCATCCGACAGGGGGCTTACTATGGCTACACCTTC. As protein: CASIRQGAYYGYTF. Full variable domain (rest looked up from reference TRBV5-4 and TRBJ1-2): ETGVTQSPTHLIKTRGQQVTLRCSSQSGHNTVSWYQQALGQGPQFIFQYYREEENGRGNFPPRFSGLQFPNYSSELNVNALELDDSALYLCASIRQGAYYGYTFGSGTRLTVV.

The chain has TRBV4-1 and TRBJ1-2, with D possibly matching TRBD1 (6 bases). Germline V gene lookup returns CDR1 MGHRA and CDR2 YSYEKL. The CDR3 totals 16 residues. The V end lost 0 bases, the J end lost 7 bases, and 18 bases lay between the germline ends. This CDR3 reads CASSQENRALVGGYTF. The CDR3 DNA reads TGCGCCAGCAGCCAAGAAAACAGGGCCCTGGTCGGTGGCTACACCTTC.

The chain combines TRBV25-1 with TRBJ1-1; D is possibly TRBD1 (5 bases). Trimming took 7 bases from V and 2 from J, leaving 11 bases between them. Germline CDR1 MGHDK, CDR2 SYGVNS. This CDR3 region has 13 residues. CDR3 residues: CASTGRGNTEAFF. The CDR3 DNA reads as TGTGCCAGCACAGGGAGGGGTAACACTGAAGCTTTCTTT.

This chain links TRBV4-1 with TRBJ1-1, with 11 bases lining up with TRBD1. This CDR3 region has 16 residues. V trimming: 1 base; J trimming: 5 bases; junction bases outside the gene matches: 6. The germline gives CDR1 MGHRA, CDR2 YSYEKL. CDR3: CASSQAGTGGGTEAFF. CDR3 sequence (DNA): TGCGCCAGCAGCCAAGCCGGGACAGGGGGTGGAACTGAAGCTTTCTTT.

The genes are TRBV19 and TRBJ2-3, with 11 bases lining up with TRBD2. Germline V gives CDR1 LNHDA, CDR2 SQIVND (reference sequence). The CDR3 sequence is 16 residues long. The V and J ends lost 5 bases and 2 bases, in that order; junction bases with no gene match: 6. CDR3 region: CASSPGTSGLTDTQYF. The CDR3 nucleotides read TGTGCCAGTAGTCCTGGGACTAGCGGCCTCACAGATACGCAGTATTTT.

The V gene is TRBV11-2, the J gene TRBJ2-5, with D uncertain. Per germline, CDR1 SGHAT and CDR2 FQNNGV. V was pared by 5 bases and J by 3 bases, with 16 bases between. The CDR3 covers 15 residues. The CDR3 region has the DNA TGTGCCAGCAGCCCCCCCCTGGGCAACAAAGAGACCCAGTACTTC. It is translated as CASSPPLGNKETQYF.

DNA of the CDR3: TGTGCCAGTAGTATAGATCCCGGCTCCTATAATTCACCCCTCCACTTT. The encoded protein is CASSIDPGSYNSPLHF. This chain joins TRBV19 and TRBJ1-6; D gene uncertain. CDR1 and CDR2 (germline): LNHDA, SQIVND (reference sequence). V gave up 0 bases and J gave up 0 bases, with 6 bases separating them. CDR3 length: 16 residues.

This clone showed up just a few times. The chain joins TRBV23-1 to TRBJ1-2, with 10 bases identical to TRBD1. TRBV23-1 falls under the ORF class, with uncertain function. The CDR3 extends over 15 amino acids. The J segment lost 7 bases and the V segment lost 4 bases, leaving 9 bases of the junction unmatched. The CDR3: CASSLTYWDRGGYTF. DNA of the CDR3: TGCGCCAGCAGTCTTACTTACTGGGACAGGGGTGGCTACACCTTC.

The rearrangement joins TRBV4-1 to TRBJ1-1; 7 bases match TRBD1. The length of the CDR3 is 16 residues. Germline trimming cut 2 bases from V and 0 bases from J; bases unmatched to any gene: 6. Germline V gene lookup returns CDR1 MGHRA and CDR2 YSYEKL. CDR3 residues: CASSQLKTGMNTEAFF. CDR3 DNA sequence: TGCGCCAGCAGCCAATTAAAGACAGGGATGAACACTGAAGCTTTCTTT.

This sequence joins TRBV7-8 and TRBJ2-1, with TRBD1 matching over 7 bases. J gave up 10 bases and V 2 bases, and 8 bases lay outside the gene matches. Germline V lookup: CDR1 SGHVS, CDR2 FQNEAQ. The CDR3 contains 14 residues. This chain's CDR3 is CASSLSPRDREQFF. As DNA, the CDR3 is TGTGCCAGCAGCTTATCGCCCCGGGACAGAGAGCAGTTCTTC.

About this clone: Germline is not matched at one junction end, which may reflect a read error. V is TRBV12-5 and J is TRBJ2-1, with 11 positions matching TRBD2. The V gene's germline CDR1 is LGHNT and CDR2 FRNRAP. The CDR3 loop spans 17 amino acids. CDR3 in amino acids: CASGLGLGTSGTNEQFF. The CDR3 nucleotides read TGTGCTAGTGGCTTGGGCCTCGGGACTAGCGGAACCAATGAGCAGTTCTTC.

The J gene is TRBJ2-1, the V gene TRBV6-4, with TRBD2 matching over 11 bases. The CDR3 is 19 amino acids. Germline V gene lookup returns CDR1 MRHNA and CDR2 SNTAGT. Trimming cost V 6 bases and J 0 bases; bases outside gene matches: 13. CDR3 nucleotide sequence: TGTGCCAGCAGCGCTAGCGGGGGGCTCGACTACGGCTCCTACAATGAGCAGTTCTTC. It codes for CASSASGGLDYGSYNEQFF.

V usage is TRBV11-2 and J usage is TRBJ2-7; tentatively, D is TRBD1 (6 bases). The CDR3 has 11 residues. CDR1 SGHAT and CDR2 FQNNGV come from the germline V gene. DNA for the CDR3: TGTGCGACAGGCCGCACCTACGAGCAGTACTTC. Translated, it gives CATGRTYEQYF.

The chain carries TRBV5-1 and TRBJ1-2, with 8 bases aligning to TRBD1. CDR1 is SGHRS, CDR2 YFSETQ, per germline. The CDR3 is 15 residues long. The ends lost 4 bases at V and 4 bases at J; junction bases unmatched: 9. The CDR3 reads CASSDYRGVSYGYTF. Written as DNA, the CDR3 is TGCGCCAGCAGCGATTACAGGGGGGTGAGCTATGGCTACACCTTC.

The chain carries TRBV14 and TRBJ1-1, with 9 bases matching TRBD1. The CDR3 length is 13 residues. Trimming took 7 bases from V and 11 from J; bases not matched to a gene: 11. Germline loops: CDR1 SGHDN, CDR2 FVKESK. CDR3 nucleotide sequence: TGTGCCAGCAACACGGGACAGGGTAATGAGGCTTTCTTT. Translating gives CASNTGQGNEAFF.